This TCR beta chain was found in a study (dated by TCRdb to 2016 to 2017). Including cysteine and phenylalanine, the CDR3 has 14 amino acids. The kept DNA is CDR3 alone, 42 bases in frame from the first base. The junction shows trimming of 4 bases on V and 1 base on J, plus 8 bases between the germline ends. CDR1 and CDR2 (SEHNR, FQNEAQ) derive from the germline V gene (reference sequence). This clonotype was found a few times. Its antigen is not yet known. No per-base quality is available; no much larger clone lies one base away. The library was obtained by RT-PCR. Reads for this sample came from an Illumina MiSeq. TCRdb took the public reads, trimmed them with fastp at Q25, ran MiXCR for clone calling and kept in-frame beta chains. Under each unique CDR3 protein, matching rows form one entry showing the most common genes and DNA. The sample records hundreds of thousands of distinct CDR3 sequences, more than 13% of which are singletons. The leading ten clones occupy roughly 4% of the sample.

The chain couples TRBV7-9 to TRBJ1-5, and the D gene may be TRBD1, 6 bases matching. The sequence was obtained from a female donor in good health, serving as a healthy control. Sequenced material: memory CD4+ T cells from blood. The bases read TGTGCCAGCAGCTCGACAGGCAGCAATCAGCCCCAGCATTTT. Its protein product is CASSSTGSNQPQHF.